The 28 T cell receptor beta chains given below trace back to one sample, sequenced in a study of tumor-infiltrating lymphocytes in primary liver carcinoma. Synthesis of TCR beta cDNA was carried out from 500 ng total RNA with a constant-region primer. ARM-PCR, slightly modified, supplied the TCR beta libraries through three nested multiplex PCR rounds. Each of the first two PCR rounds ran around 10 cycles with TRBV1-TRBV30 forward and C-beta reverse primers. TCRdb re-derived calls from the multiplex PCR reads in MiXCR, one entry per CDR3 protein. The repertoire holds 50,000 to 60,000 distinct CDR3 sequences, with about 77% as singletons. Co-extraction of RNA and DNA was performed on roughly 20-34 mg of unsorted bulk tissue. Sequenced input: liver tumor tissue from sampling region 5. Subset noted: tumor region T5, tumor centre. The source is a man aged 35 to 55 with primary liver carcinoma and hepatitis B virus infection.

This chain links TRBV10-3 with TRBJ1-3, with D possibly being TRBD1 (6 bases). Germline V gives CDR1 ENHRY, CDR2 SYGVKD. This CDR3 is 12 amino acids long. This CDR3 is CVIGGSGNTIYF. The CDR3 DNA is TGTGTCATAGGGGGGAGTGGAAACACCATATATTTT.

In the case of this clonotype: A read error may produce the germline difference seen at one junction end. V gene TRBV12-3 or TRBV12-4 combines with J gene TRBJ2-3; unclear D gene. This CDR3 is built from 11 residues. The CDR3 spells CVSSLCGTQYF. The CDR3 region has the DNA TGTGTCAGCAGTTTGTGTGGCACGCAGTATTTT.

The rearrangement uses TRBV13 and TRBJ1-3; D unclear. The V and J ends lost 7 bases and 0 bases respectively, with 19 bases between them. The germline V gene encodes CDR1 PRHDT and CDR2 FYEKMQ (reference sequence). The CDR3 runs 17 residues. The CDR3 sequence is CASILRMSRSSGNTIYF. Here the CDR3 DNA reads TGTGCCAGCATCTTGAGGATGAGTCGTAGCTCTGGAAACACCATATATTTT.

V is TRBV4-1 and J is TRBJ2-7; TRBD2 matches at 13 bases. Germline lookup yields CDR1 MGHRA and CDR2 YSYEKL. The CDR3 is made up of 17 amino acids. Trimming cost V 0 bases and J 13 bases; bases outside gene matches: 15. The chain's CDR3 is CASSQERTSGSIYEYYF. The CDR3 nucleotides are TGCGCCAGCAGCCAAGAAAGGACTAGCGGGAGTATCTACGAGTACTACTTC.

The rearrangement links TRBV21-1 to TRBJ2-3; no check of the table's D call, TRBD2, against the DNA was made. TRBV21-1 is a pseudogene segment. The CDR3 length is 18 residues. The CDR3: CASSKALRVSMITGTHYF. The CDR3 nucleotides read TGTGCCAGCAGCAAAGCGCTGAGGGTTTCGATGATCACAGGTACGCACTATTTT.

As for this clonotype: Mismatch with germline at one junction end may stem from a read error. The chain couples TRBV30 to TRBJ1-1; a possible D gene is TRBD1 (6 bases). Germline CDR1 and CDR2: GTSNPN and SVGIG (reference sequence). CDR3 size: 13 residues. The CDR3 sequence: CAWREGGNTETFF. The CDR3 DNA is TGTGCCTGGAGGGAGGGGGGGAACACTGAAACTTTCTTT. The full variable domain, with the rest looked up from reference TRBV30 and TRBJ1-1, is SQTIHQWPATLVQPVGSPLSLECTVEGTSNPNLYWYRQAAGRGLQLLFYSVGIGQISSEVPQNLSASRPQDRQFILSSKKLLLSDSGFYLCAWREGGNTETFFGQGTRLTVV.

As for this clonotype: The conserved final phenylalanine or tryptophan is absent from the CDR3, which likely points to a read error. V usage is TRBV20-1 and J usage is TRBJ2-2; 9 bases map to TRBD2. Germline assignment: CDR1 DFQATT and CDR2 SNEGSKA (reference sequence). The CDR3 length is 15 residues. The V segment lost 6 bases and the J segment 5 bases; nucleotides outside the gene matches: 10. The DNA of the CDR3 is TGCAGTGCCCCGGGTAGCGGGAGTCTTACCGGGGAGCTGTTTCTT. Amino acid sequence: CSAPGSGSLTGELFL.

For this clonotype: At one of its ends the junction is not consistent with the germline gene, which may arise from a read error. V and J are TRBV29-1 and TRBJ2-3, with a tentative D call TRBD2 (6 bases). The CDR3 runs 15 residues. Per germline, CDR1 SQVTM and CDR2 ANQGSEA. As DNA, the CDR3 is TGTAGCGTTGAGGGCGGGGCCGGCATCCCAGATACCCAGTATTTT. Its protein is CSVEGGAGIPDTQYF.

Note on this clonotype: One end of the junction is discordant with germline, which a read error may explain. V usage is TRBV29-1 and J usage is TRBJ1-2; perhaps TRBD1 as D (6 bases). The CDR3 covers 11 residues. The germline V gene has CDR1 SQVTM and CDR2 ANQGSEA. The CDR3 loop is CSVARGGGYTF. The CDR3 DNA reads TGCAGCGTTGCCAGGGGAGGTGGCTACACTTTC. Together with reference TRBV29-1 and TRBJ1-2, the CDR3 gives the full variable domain: SAVISQKPSRDICQRGTSLTIQCQVDSQVTMMFWYRQQPGQSLTLIATANQGSEATYESGFVIDKFPISRPNLTFSTLTVSNMSPEDSSIYLCSVARGGGYTFGSGTRLTVV.

Concerning this clonotype: This may be a read error: a much more frequent sequence differs by one nucleotide. This rearrangement joins TRBV2 to TRBJ2-3; D not certain. Per the germline V gene, CDR1 is SNHLY and CDR2 is FYNNEI. The CDR3 length is 12 residues. This CDR3 reads CANSPLEDTQYF. The CDR3 DNA is TGTGCCAACAGTCCCCTAGAAGATACGCAGTATTTT.

This chain uses TRBV9 with TRBJ2-3; 10 positions match TRBD2. The CDR3 is 16 residues long. J lost 3 bases, V lost 3 bases, and 7 bases had no gene match. CDR1 is SGDLS and CDR2 is YYNGEE in the germline V gene. CDR3: CASSALAGGYTDTQYF. Written as DNA, the CDR3 is TGTGCCAGCAGCGCATTAGCGGGAGGTTATACAGATACGCAGTATTTT.

This clonotype ranks as large. The rearrangement uses TRBV11-2 and TRBJ2-3; D gene ambiguous. Germline assignment: CDR1 SGHAT and CDR2 FQNNGV. This CDR3 comprises 14 residues. V was clipped by 2 bases and J by 6 bases, with 12 bases between them. The CDR3 protein is CASSLNRQGDTQYF. The CDR3 DNA sequence: TGTGCCAGCAGCTTAAACCGACAAGGGGATACGCAGTATTTT. The full variable domain, in which reference TRBV11-2 and TRBJ2-3 provide the parts outside the CDR3, is EAGVAQSPRYKIIEKRQSVAFWCNPISGHATLYWYQQILGQGPKLLIQFQNNGVVDDSQLPKDRFSAERLKGVDSTLKIQPAKLEDSAVYLCASSLNRQGDTQYFGPGTRLTVL.

To note about this clonotype: Relative to the germline gene, one junction end is altered; a read error may explain this. V gene TRBV29-1 combines with J gene TRBJ2-6; perhaps TRBD1 as D (5 bases). The germline gives CDR1 SQVTM, CDR2 ANQGSEA. This CDR3 region has 13 residues. This CDR3 is CRVAGAGANVLTF. The CDR3 bases are TGCAGAGTTGCTGGGGCCGGGGCCAACGTCCTGACTTTC.

For this clonotype: At one of its ends the junction is not consistent with the germline gene, which may arise from a read error. The chain recombines TRBV24-1 with TRBJ2-1; D may be TRBD1 (6 bases). The CDR3 covers 15 residues. The germline CDR1 and CDR2 sequences are KGHDR and SFDVKD. Written as DNA, the CDR3 is TGTGCCACCAGTGATTTCTACGGGACAAACAATGAGCATTACTTC. This sequence encodes CATSDFYGTNNEHYF.

This rearrangement joins TRBV6-1 to TRBJ2-3; no definite D call. The germline V gene has CDR1 MNHNS and CDR2 SASEGT. The CDR3 totals 12 residues. The CDR3 spells CVCKPSTDTQYF. The DNA for the CDR3 is TGTGTCTGTAAGCCCAGCACAGATACGCAGTATTTT.

As regards this clonotype: Because the CDR3 is missing its conserved closing phenylalanine or tryptophan, this is likely a read error. The J gene is TRBJ2-3, the V gene TRBV5-6; possibly TRBD2 for D (7 bases). This CDR3 region has 16 residues. Germline loops: CDR1 SGHDT, CDR2 YYEEEE. The CDR3 sequence: CASSFRGGGDRAPQYY. The CDR3 region has the DNA TGTGCCAGTAGCTTTCGCGGAGGGGGGGACCGAGCTCCGCAGTATTAT.

To note about this clonotype: The junction departs from the called germline gene at one end, perhaps through a read error. The chain couples TRBV14 to TRBJ2-1; 7 bases fit TRBD1. In germline, CDR1 is SGHDN, CDR2 FVKESK. The CDR3 sequence is 17 residues long. CDR3 loop: CASSQEGQVTGYNEQFF. The CDR3 DNA reads TGTGCCAGCAGCCAAGAGGGTCAGGTGACAGGGTATAATGAGCAATTCTTC.

Comment on this clonotype: The junction departs from germline at one end; a sequencing error may be responsible. The chain is built from TRBV12-3 or TRBV12-4 and TRBJ1-5; weak D call: TRBD1 (5 bases). The CDR3 is made up of 14 amino acids. The CDR3 sequence is CASSFSGPNQPRHF. CDR3 in DNA: TGTGCCAGCAGTTTCTCGGGGCCCAATCAGCCCCGGCACTTT.

In its sample, this clonotype ranks as medium-sized. The chain links TRBV5-5 to TRBJ1-2, with D perhaps matching TRBD1 (6 bases). This CDR3 is 16 amino acids long. Germline lookup yields CDR1 SGHKS and CDR2 YYEKEE (reference sequence). Between the trimmed V and J ends, which lost 4 bases and 0 bases, there was a span of 16 bases. The CDR3 is CASSPHPDRTNYGYTF. The DNA for the CDR3 is TGTGCCAGCAGCCCTCACCCGGACAGAACTAACTATGGCTACACCTTC.

With respect to this clonotype: The junction differs from germline at one of its ends, possibly a read error. The chain employs TRBV11-1 and TRBJ2-1; TRBD2 aligns across 11 bases. The CDR3 is 20 residues long. Looked up from germline, CDR1 is SGHAT and CDR2 is FQDESV (reference sequence). The CDR3: CASSIGMTSGASRFGNEQLF. The CDR3 coding sequence is TGTGCCAGCAGCATAGGAATGACTAGCGGGGCCTCACGGTTCGGCAATGAACAGCTCTTC.

The gene calls are TRBV6-6 and TRBJ1-2, with TRBD1 identical over 7 bases. This CDR3 region has 13 residues. Trimming at V came to 10 bases and at J to 7 bases, leaving 12 bases not matched to a gene. Germline V lookup: CDR1 MNHNY, CDR2 SVGAGI (reference sequence). The chain's CDR3 is CATTMGQSIGYTF. CDR3 DNA sequence: TGTGCCACCACTATGGGACAGTCAATTGGCTACACCTTC.

Worth noting for this clonotype: The junction departs from the called germline gene at one end, perhaps through a read error. This rearrangement joins TRBV14 to TRBJ2-2; 12 bases fit TRBD2. Germline lookup yields CDR1 SGHDN and CDR2 FVKESK. The CDR3 consists of 18 residues. Here the CDR3 DNA reads TGTGCCAGGAGCCAAGACGTAGGACTAGCGGGAAACACCGGGGAGCTGTTTTTT. It is translated as CARSQDVGLAGNTGELFF.

This clonotype came up many times. The chain is built from TRBV19 and TRBJ1-5; unclear D gene. Deletions cut 7 bases from V and 4 bases from J, with 11 bases between. The CDR3 loop spans 13 amino acids. Germline loops: CDR1 LNHDA, CDR2 SQIVND (reference sequence). For the CDR3, the DNA is TGTGCCAGTACCTCAAGAGGGAATCAGCCCCAGCATTTT. As protein: CASTSRGNQPQHF.

This clonotype was counted a few times. A junction boundary mismatches the germline segment, possibly from a read error. This chain uses TRBV6-6 with TRBJ2-5, with D perhaps matching TRBD1 (6 bases). CDR3 length: 13 residues. Germline V lookup: CDR1 MNHNY, CDR2 SVGAGI (reference sequence). CDR3 sequence: CTSSPNRVGTRYF. DNA of the CDR3: TGTACCAGCAGCCCGAACAGGGTTGGGACCCGGTACTTC.

This clonotype counts as medium-sized. The chain uses TRBV11-2 and TRBJ2-1; no definite D call. CDR1 and CDR2 (germline): SGHAT, FQNNGV. V lost 0 bases, J lost 2 bases, and 8 bases lay in between. The CDR3 is made up of 15 amino acids. This CDR3 reads CASSLDLGTYNEQFF. CDR3 DNA sequence: TGTGCCAGCAGCTTAGATCTGGGGACCTACAATGAGCAGTTCTTC. The variable domain in full, completed from reference TRBV11-2 and TRBJ2-1, reads EAGVAQSPRYKIIEKRQSVAFWCNPISGHATLYWYQQILGQGPKLLIQFQNNGVVDDSQLPKDRFSAERLKGVDSTLKIQPAKLEDSAVYLCASSLDLGTYNEQFFGPGTRLTVL.

The sample holds one count of this clonotype. Lacking the conserved final phenylalanine or tryptophan, this CDR3 likely reflects a read error. The limits of the CDR3 on the DNA are not certain, so only TCRdb's listed CDR3 is given. The chain combines TRBV10-2 with TRBJ1-4; no check of the table's D call, TRBD1, against the DNA was made. The CDR3 length is 14 residues, termini included. Germline V gene lookup returns CDR1 WSHSY and CDR2 SAAADI. The CDR3 spells CASSATGTDEKPFL.

Details on this clonotype: The CDR3 ends on some other residue instead of the conserved phenylalanine or tryptophan, so this is likely a read error. V and J are TRBV6-5 and TRBJ2-1, with 9 bases that match TRBD1. Judging by the DNA end, TRBJ2-7 fits better; the J call may be wrong. CDR1 is MNHEY and CDR2 is SVGAGI in the germline V gene. The CDR3 runs to 15 residues. The CDR3 loop is CASSPGTGWGNEQYS. DNA for the CDR3: TGTGCCAGCAGTCCCGGGACAGGGTGGGGAAATGAGCAGTACTCC.

Concerning this clonotype itself: Lacking the conserved final phenylalanine or tryptophan, this CDR3 likely reflects a read error. The chain uses TRBV6-6 and TRBJ2-7; the D is unclear. CDR1 is MNHNY and CDR2 is SVGAGI in the germline V gene (reference sequence). This CDR3 comprises 11 residues. The CDR3 coding sequence is TGTGCCATCAGTACTAAAGACGAGCAGTACATC. Protein sequence: CAISTKDEQYI.